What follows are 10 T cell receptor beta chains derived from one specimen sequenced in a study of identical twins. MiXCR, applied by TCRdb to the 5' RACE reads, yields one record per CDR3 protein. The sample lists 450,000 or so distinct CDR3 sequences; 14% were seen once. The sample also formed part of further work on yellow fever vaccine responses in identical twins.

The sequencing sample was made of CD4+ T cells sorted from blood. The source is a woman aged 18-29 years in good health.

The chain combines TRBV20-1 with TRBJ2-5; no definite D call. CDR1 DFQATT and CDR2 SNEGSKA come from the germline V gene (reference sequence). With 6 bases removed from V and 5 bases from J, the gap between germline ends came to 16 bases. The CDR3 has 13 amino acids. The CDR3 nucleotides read TGCAGTGCCTTAAAGGCAGTACAGGAGACCCAGTACTTC. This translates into CSALKAVQETQYF.

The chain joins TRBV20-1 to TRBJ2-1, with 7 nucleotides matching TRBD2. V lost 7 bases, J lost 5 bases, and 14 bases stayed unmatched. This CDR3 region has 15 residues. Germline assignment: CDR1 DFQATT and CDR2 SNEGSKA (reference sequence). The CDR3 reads CSVRRSGAGDNEQFF. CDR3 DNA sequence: TGCAGTGTCAGACGAAGCGGGGCAGGTGACAATGAGCAGTTCTTC.

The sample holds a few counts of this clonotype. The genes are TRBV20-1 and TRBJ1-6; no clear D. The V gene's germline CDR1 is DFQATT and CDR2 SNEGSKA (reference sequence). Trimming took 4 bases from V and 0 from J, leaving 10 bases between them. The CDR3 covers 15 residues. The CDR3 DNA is TGCAGTGCTAAGTTCGGTAACTCCTATAATTCACCCCTCCACTTT. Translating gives CSAKFGNSYNSPLHF.

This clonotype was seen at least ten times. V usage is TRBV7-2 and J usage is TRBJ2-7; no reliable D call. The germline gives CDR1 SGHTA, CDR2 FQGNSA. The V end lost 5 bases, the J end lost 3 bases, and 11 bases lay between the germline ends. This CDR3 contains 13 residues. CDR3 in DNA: TGTGCCAGCAGCCACGGTCCTAGCTACGAGCAGTACTTC. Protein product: CASSHGPSYEQYF.

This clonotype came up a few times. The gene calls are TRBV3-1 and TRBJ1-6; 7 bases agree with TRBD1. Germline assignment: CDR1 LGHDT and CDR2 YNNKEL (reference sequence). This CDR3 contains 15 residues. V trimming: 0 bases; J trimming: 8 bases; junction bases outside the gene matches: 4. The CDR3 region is CASSQDPQGDSPLHF. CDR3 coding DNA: TGTGCCAGCAGCCAAGATCCCCAGGGGGATTCACCCCTCCACTTT.

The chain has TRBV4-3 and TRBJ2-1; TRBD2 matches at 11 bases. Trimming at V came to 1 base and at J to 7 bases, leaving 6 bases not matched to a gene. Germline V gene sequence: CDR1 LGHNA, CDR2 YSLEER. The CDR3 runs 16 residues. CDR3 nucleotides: TGCGCCAGCAGCCAAGTTAGGCTAGCGGGAGGTAATGAGCAGTTCTTC. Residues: CASSQVRLAGGNEQFF.

The CDR3 DNA is TGCGCCAGCAGTCGCTTGACCGGGACAGGGGGGACAGATACGCAGTATTTT. Amino acids: CASSRLTGTGGTDTQYF. The V gene is TRBV5-1, the J gene TRBJ2-3; 11 nucleotides match TRBD1. V was pared by 5 bases and J by 3 bases, with 11 bases of the junction left unmatched. The CDR3 consists of 17 residues. CDR1 SGHRS and CDR2 YFSETQ come from the germline V gene.

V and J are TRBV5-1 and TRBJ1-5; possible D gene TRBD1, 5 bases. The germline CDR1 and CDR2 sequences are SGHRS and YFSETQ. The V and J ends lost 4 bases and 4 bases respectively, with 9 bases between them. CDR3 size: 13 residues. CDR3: CASSVDNNQPQHF. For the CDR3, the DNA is TGCGCCAGCAGCGTGGACAATAATCAGCCCCAGCATTTT.

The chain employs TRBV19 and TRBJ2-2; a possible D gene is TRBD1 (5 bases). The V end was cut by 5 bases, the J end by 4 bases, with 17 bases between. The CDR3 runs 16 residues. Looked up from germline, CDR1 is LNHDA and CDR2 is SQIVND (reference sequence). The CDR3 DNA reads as TGTGCCAGTAGTTCGACAGCAAAGGGGTTCACCGGGGAGCTGTTTTTT. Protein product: CASSSTAKGFTGELFF.

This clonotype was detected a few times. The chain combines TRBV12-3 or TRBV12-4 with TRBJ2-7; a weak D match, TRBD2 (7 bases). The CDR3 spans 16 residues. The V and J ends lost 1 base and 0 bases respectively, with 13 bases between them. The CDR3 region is CASSLGGASGSYEQYF. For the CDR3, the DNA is TGTGCCAGCAGTTTAGGGGGGGCTAGCGGCTCCTACGAGCAGTACTTC.